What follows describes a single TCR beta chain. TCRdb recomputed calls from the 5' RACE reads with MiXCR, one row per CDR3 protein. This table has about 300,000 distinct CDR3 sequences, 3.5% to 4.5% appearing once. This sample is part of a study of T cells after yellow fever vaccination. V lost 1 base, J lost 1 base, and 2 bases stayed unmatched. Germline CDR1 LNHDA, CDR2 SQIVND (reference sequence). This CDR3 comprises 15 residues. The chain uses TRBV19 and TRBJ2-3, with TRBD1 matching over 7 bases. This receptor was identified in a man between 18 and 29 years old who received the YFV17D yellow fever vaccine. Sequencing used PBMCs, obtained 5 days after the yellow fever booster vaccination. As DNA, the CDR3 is TGTGCCAGTAGTATAGCAGGACAGGGCACAGATACGCAGTATTTT. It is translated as CASSIAGQGTDTQYF.